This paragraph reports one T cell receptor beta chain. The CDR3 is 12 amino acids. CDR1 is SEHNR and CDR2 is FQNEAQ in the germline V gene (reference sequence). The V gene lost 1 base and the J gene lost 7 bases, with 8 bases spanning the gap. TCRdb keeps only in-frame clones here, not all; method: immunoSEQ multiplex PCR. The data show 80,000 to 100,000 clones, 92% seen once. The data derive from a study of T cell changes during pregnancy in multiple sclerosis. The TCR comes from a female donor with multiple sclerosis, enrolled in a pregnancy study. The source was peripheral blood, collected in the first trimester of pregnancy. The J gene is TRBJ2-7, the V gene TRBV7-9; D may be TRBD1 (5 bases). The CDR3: CASSLEQAEQYF. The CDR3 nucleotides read TGTGCCAGCAGCTTAGAACAGGCTGAGCAGTACTTC.